Below, 9 T cell receptor beta chains from the same sample are listed, as sequenced in a study of cytomegalovirus exposure and HLA in healthy donors. With 60 Vbeta and 13 Jbeta primers, the PCR was carried out. TCRdb's table, derived via immunoSEQ multiplex PCR, lists solely in-frame clones and lacks some. The repertoire has approximately 200,000 clones, about 80% of them found once; the top ten carry 1.5% to 2%. The source material was PBMCs. Source of these receptors: a man younger than 30 in good health and CMV-seronegative.

The chain uses TRBV7-2 and TRBJ2-5; TRBD2 matches at 9 bases. This CDR3 is built from 17 residues. Germline V gene data show CDR1 as SGHTA and CDR2 as FQGNSA. Trimming took 1 base from V and 7 from J; bases not matched to a gene: 13. Written as DNA, the CDR3 is TGTGCCAGCAGCTTAGTTCGGCGGGAGGGATCTGGGGGGACCCAGTACTTC. This codes for CASSLVRREGSGGTQYF.

The CDR3 DNA reads as TGTGCCAGCAGCTCGGGAGGGCCGGGAGTCGGTTACAATGAGCAGTTCTTC. Its protein product is CASSSGGPGVGYNEQFF. The chain combines TRBV5-4 with TRBJ2-1; TRBD2 matches at 8 bases. The V gene's germline CDR1 is SGHNT and CDR2 YYREEE (reference sequence). This CDR3 contains 17 residues. With V trimmed by 3 bases and J by 4 bases, 12 bases remained unmatched. Full variable domain (outside the CDR3, taken from reference TRBV5-4 and TRBJ2-1): ETGVTQSPTHLIKTRGQQVTLRCSSQSGHNTVSWYQQALGQGPQFIFQYYREEENGRGNFPPRFSGLQFPNYSSELNVNALELDDSALYLCASSSGGPGVGYNEQFFGPGTRLTVL.

This chain uses TRBV29-1 with TRBJ2-7; 9 positions match TRBD1. The CDR3 extends over 14 amino acids. V dropped 0 bases and J dropped 5; count of bases not matched to a gene: 5. Germline loops: CDR1 SQVTM, CDR2 ANQGSEA. The CDR3 nucleotides are TGCAGCGTTGAAGATGACAGGGGGTATCACGAGCAGTACTTC. Translation: CSVEDDRGYHEQYF.

The chain couples TRBV4-1 to TRBJ2-3, with a weak D call TRBD2 (7 bases). V was pared by 0 bases and J by 2 bases, with 9 bases between. The CDR3 is 15 amino acids. Germline lookup yields CDR1 MGHRA and CDR2 YSYEKL. The chain's CDR3 is CASSQEAGATDTQYF. The CDR3 DNA reads as TGCGCCAGCAGCCAAGAGGCGGGGGCCACAGATACGCAGTATTTT.

This clone was counted only a few times. The chain links TRBV2 to TRBJ2-3; 9 positions match TRBD1. Germline CDR1 SNHLY, CDR2 FYNNEI. The V and J ends lost 3 bases and 2 bases, in that order; junction bases with no gene match: 15. The CDR3 spans 19 residues. The DNA of the CDR3 is TGTGCCAGCAGTGATAGGTCCGGGGGCGGGACAGGGACCACAGATACGCAGTATTTT. Translated, it gives CASSDRSGGGTGTTDTQYF.

The chain uses TRBV4-2 and TRBJ2-5; TRBD1 is a possible D gene (6 bases). CDR1 and CDR2 (germline): LGHNA, YNFKEQ. V lost 4 bases, J lost 4 bases, and 16 bases lay in between. The CDR3 sequence is 15 residues long. CDR3 amino acids: CASSLTTGSAETQYF. The CDR3 nucleotides read TGTGCCAGCAGCCTAACCACAGGGTCTGCAGAGACCCAGTACTTC.

The chain joins TRBV7-2 to TRBJ2-2, with TRBD1 identical over 7 bases. Germline CDR1 SGHTA, CDR2 FQGNSA. The CDR3 consists of 16 residues. Trimming at V came to 7 bases and at J to 4 bases, leaving 12 bases not matched to a gene. CDR3 nucleotide sequence: TGTGCCAGCACCACAGGGGTGTCATCGGTCACCGGGGAGCTGTTTTTT. Translating gives CASTTGVSSVTGELFF. Full variable domain (outside the CDR3, taken from reference TRBV7-2 and TRBJ2-2): GAGVSQSPSNKVTEKGKDVELRCDPISGHTALYWYRQSLGQGLEFLIYFQGNSAPDKSGLPSDRFSAERTGGSVSTLTIQRTQQEDSAVYLCASTTGVSSVTGELFFGEGSRLTVL.

This clone was seen a few times. V gene TRBV7-2 combines with J gene TRBJ2-2; maybe TRBD1 (6 bases). Germline V lookup: CDR1 SGHTA, CDR2 FQGNSA. Between the trimmed V and J ends, which lost 4 bases and 1 base, there was a span of 7 bases. The CDR3 is made up of 14 amino acids. The CDR3 DNA sequence: TGTGCCAGCAGCTCACAGGGGAACACCGGGGAGCTGTTTTTT. This encodes CASSSQGNTGELFF.

This clone was recorded only once. The rearrangement joins TRBV30 to TRBJ2-7; weak D call: TRBD2 (6 bases). Germline CDR1 is GTSNPN and CDR2 is SVGIG (reference sequence). Trimming took 8 bases from V and 7 from J, leaving 21 bases between them. This CDR3 contains 13 residues. DNA of the CDR3: TGTGCCCTGGCTAGAGGAGGGCCCTCGGAGCAGTACTTC. The encoded protein is CALARGGPSEQYF.